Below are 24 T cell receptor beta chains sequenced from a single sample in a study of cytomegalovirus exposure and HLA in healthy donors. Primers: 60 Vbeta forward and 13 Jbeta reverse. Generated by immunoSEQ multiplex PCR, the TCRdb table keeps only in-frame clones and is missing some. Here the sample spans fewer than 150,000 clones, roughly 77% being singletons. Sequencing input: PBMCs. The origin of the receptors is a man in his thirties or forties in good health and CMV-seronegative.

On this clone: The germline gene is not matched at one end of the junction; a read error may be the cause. The CDR3 is CASSRPGTNQPQNF. The CDR3 bases are TGTGCCAGCAGCCGCCCAGGCACCAATCAGCCCCAGAATTTT. The chain couples TRBV28 to TRBJ1-5; D unresolved. Germline CDR1 is MDHEN and CDR2 is SYDVKM. This CDR3 spans 14 amino acids.

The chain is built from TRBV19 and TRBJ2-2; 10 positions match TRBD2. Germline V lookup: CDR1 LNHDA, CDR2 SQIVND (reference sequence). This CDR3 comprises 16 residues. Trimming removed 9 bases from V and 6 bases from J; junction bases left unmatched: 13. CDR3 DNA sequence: TGTGCCAGCAAAAATTTAGCGGGAGGCTTCTCCGGGGAGCTGTTTTTT. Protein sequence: CASKNLAGGFSGELFF.

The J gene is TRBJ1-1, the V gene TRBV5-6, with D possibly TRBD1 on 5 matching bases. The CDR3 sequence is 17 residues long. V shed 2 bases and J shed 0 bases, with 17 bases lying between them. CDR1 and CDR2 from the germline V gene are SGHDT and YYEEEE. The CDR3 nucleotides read TGTGCCAGCAGCTTAGGGGCGGGACCGGGGATGAACACTGAAGCTTTCTTT. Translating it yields CASSLGAGPGMNTEAFF.

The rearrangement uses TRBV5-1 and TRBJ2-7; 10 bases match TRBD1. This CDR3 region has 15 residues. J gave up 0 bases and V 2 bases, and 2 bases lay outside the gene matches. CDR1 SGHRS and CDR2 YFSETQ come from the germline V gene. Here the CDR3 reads CASSLGTGVSYEQYF. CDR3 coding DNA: TGCGCCAGCAGCTTAGGGACAGGGGTCTCCTACGAGCAGTACTTC. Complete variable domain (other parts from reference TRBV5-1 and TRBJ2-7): KAGVTQTPRYLIKTRGQQVTLSCSPISGHRSVSWYQQTPGQGLQFLFEYFSETQRNKGNFPGRFSGRQFSNSRSEMNVSTLELGDSALYLCASSLGTGVSYEQYFGPGTRLTVT.

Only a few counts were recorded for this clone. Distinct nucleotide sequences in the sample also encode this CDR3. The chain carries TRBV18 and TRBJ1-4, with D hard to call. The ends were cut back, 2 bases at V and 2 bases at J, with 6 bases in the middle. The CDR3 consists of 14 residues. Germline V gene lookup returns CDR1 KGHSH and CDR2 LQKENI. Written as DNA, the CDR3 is TGTGCCAGCTCACCATCCGCGACTAATGAAAAACTGTTTTTT. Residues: CASSPSATNEKLFF.

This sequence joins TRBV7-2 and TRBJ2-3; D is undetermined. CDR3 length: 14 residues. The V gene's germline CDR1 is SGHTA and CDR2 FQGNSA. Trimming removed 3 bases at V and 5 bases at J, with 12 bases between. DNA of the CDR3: TGTGCCAGCAGCTTTGTGGGTGGCGGAGATACGCAGTATTTT. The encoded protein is CASSFVGGGDTQYF.

The CDR3 loop is CASSFGTEVQETQYF. CDR3 DNA: TGCGCCAGCAGCTTTGGGACAGAGGTCCAAGAGACCCAGTACTTC. V and J are TRBV5-1 and TRBJ2-5, with 7 bases that match TRBD1. Germline assignment: CDR1 SGHRS and CDR2 YFSETQ. The ends lost 2 bases at V and 1 base at J; junction bases unmatched: 5. The CDR3 length is 15 residues.

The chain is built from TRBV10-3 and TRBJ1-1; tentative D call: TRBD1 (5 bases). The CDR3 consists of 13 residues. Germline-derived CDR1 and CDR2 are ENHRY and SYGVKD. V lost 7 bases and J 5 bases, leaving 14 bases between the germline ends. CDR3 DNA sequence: TGTGCCATCATGGAGGAGGGGTTTACTGAAGCTTTCTTT. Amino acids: CAIMEEGFTEAFF.

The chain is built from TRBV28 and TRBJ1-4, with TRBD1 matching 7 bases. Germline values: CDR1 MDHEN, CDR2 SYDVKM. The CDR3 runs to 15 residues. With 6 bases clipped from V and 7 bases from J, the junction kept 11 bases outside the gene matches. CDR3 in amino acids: CASSRGQVLGEKLFF. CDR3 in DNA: TGTGCCAGCAGCAGAGGACAGGTGTTAGGTGAAAAACTGTTTTTT.

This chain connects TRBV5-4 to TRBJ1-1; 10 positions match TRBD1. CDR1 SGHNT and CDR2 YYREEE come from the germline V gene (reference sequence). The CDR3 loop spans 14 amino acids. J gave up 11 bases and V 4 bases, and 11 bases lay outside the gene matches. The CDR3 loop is CASSGGQGLSGAFF. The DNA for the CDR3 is TGTGCCAGCAGCGGGGGACAGGGGCTAAGTGGGGCTTTCTTT.

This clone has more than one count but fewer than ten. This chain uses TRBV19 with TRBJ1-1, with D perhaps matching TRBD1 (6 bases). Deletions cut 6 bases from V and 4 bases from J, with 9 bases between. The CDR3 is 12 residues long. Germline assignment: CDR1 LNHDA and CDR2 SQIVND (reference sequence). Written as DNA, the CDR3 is TGTGCCAGTAGCACAGGGTCCACTGAAGCTTTCTTT. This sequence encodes CASSTGSTEAFF. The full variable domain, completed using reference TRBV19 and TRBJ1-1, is DGGITQSPKYLFRKEGQNVTLSCEQNLNHDAMYWYRQDPGQGLRLIYYSQIVNDFQKGDIAEGYSVSREKKESFPLTVTSAQKNPTAFYLCASSTGSTEAFFGQGTRLTVV.

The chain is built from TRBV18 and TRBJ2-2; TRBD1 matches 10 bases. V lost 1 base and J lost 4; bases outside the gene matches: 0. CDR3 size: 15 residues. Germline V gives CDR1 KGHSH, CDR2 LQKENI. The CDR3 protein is CASSPRTGGTGELFF. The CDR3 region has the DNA TGTGCCAGCTCACCACGGACAGGGGGCACCGGGGAGCTGTTTTTT.

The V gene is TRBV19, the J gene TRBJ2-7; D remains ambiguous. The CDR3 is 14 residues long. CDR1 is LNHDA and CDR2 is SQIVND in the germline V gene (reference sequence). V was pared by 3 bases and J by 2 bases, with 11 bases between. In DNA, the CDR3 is TGTGCCAGTAGTATTCATGGAGAGACCTACGAGCAGTACTTC. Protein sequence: CASSIHGETYEQYF.

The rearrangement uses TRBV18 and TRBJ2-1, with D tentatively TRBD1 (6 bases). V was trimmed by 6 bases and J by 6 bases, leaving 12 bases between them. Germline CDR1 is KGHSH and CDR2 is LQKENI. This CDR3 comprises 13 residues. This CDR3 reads CASSPLQGNEQFF. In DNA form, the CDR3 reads TGTGCCAGCTCTCCTCTACAGGGCAATGAGCAGTTCTTC.

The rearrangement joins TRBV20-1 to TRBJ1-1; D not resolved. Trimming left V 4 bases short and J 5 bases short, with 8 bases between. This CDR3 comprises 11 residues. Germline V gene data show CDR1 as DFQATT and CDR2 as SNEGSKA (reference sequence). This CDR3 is CSATLSTEAFF. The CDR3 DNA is TGCAGTGCTACCCTATCGACTGAAGCTTTCTTT.

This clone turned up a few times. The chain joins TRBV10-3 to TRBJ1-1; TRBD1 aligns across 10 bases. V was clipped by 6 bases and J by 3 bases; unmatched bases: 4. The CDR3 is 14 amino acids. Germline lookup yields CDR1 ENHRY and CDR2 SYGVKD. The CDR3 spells CAIRPGQGHTEAFF. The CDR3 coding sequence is TGTGCCATCAGGCCGGGACAGGGGCACACTGAAGCTTTCTTT.

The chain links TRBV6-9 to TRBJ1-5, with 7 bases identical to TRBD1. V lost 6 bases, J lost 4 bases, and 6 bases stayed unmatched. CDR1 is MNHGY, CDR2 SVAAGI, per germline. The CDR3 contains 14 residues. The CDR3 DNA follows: TGTGCCAGCAGCGGCAGGGGGGCTAATCAGCCCCAGCATTTT. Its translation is CASSGRGANQPQHF.

This CDR3 is CASSSTGLYGYTF. Here the CDR3 DNA reads TGCGCCAGCAGCTCGACAGGCCTCTATGGCTACACCTTC. The J gene is TRBJ1-2, the V gene TRBV5-1, with D possibly TRBD1 on 6 matching bases. From germline, CDR1 is SGHRS and CDR2 YFSETQ. V was pared by 3 bases and J by 4 bases, with 10 bases between. This CDR3 spans 13 amino acids.

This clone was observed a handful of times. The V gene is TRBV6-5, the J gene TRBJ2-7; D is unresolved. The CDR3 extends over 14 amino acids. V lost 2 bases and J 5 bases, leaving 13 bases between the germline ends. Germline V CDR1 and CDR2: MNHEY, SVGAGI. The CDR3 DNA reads TGTGCCAGCAGTTACGGCGGCGCAAACCACGAGCAGTACTTC. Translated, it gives CASSYGGANHEQYF.

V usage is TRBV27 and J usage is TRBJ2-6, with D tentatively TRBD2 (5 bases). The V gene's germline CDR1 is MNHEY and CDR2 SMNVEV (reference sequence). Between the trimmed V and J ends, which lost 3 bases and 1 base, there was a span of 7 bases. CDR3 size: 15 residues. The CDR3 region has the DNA TGTGCCAGCAGTTTTTGGAGGTCTGGGGCCAACGTCCTGACTTTC. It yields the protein CASSFWRSGANVLTF.

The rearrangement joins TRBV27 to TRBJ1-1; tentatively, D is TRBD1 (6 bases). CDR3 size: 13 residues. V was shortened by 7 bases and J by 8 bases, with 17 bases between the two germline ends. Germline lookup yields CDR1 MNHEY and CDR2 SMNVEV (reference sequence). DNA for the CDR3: TGTGCCAGCAAGTCCGTGGGGGGGCGGGAAGCTTTCTTT. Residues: CASKSVGGREAFF.

The CDR3 protein is CASKLDKLNTEAFF. As DNA, the CDR3 is TGTGCCAGCAAGTTGGACAAATTGAACACTGAAGCTTTCTTT. J is TRBJ1-1 and V is TRBV28, with D possibly being TRBD1 (5 bases). The CDR3 runs to 14 residues. The ends were cut back, 7 bases at V and 0 bases at J, with 12 bases in the middle. From germline, CDR1 is MDHEN and CDR2 SYDVKM.

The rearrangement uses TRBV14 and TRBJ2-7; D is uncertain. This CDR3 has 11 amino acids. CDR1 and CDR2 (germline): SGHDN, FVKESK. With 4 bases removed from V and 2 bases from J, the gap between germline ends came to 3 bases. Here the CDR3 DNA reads TGTGCCAGCAGCCCAGCCTACGAGCAGTACTTC. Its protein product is CASSPAYEQYF.

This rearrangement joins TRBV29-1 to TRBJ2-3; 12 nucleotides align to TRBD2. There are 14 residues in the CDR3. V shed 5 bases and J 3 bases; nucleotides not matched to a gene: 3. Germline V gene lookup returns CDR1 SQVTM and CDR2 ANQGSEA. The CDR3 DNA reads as TGCAGCGTTTCAGGACTAGCGGGGACAGATACGCAGTATTTT. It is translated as CSVSGLAGTDTQYF.